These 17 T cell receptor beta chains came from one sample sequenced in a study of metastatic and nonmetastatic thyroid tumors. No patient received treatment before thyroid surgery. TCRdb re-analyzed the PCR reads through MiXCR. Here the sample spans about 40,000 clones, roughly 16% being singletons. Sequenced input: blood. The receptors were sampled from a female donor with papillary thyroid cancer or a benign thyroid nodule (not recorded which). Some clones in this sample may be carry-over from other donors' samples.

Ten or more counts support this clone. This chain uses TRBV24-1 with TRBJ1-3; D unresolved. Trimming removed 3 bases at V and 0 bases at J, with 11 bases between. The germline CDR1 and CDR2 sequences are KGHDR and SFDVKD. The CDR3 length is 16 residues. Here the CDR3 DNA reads TGTGCCACCAGTGATGGACTTGCGGACTCTGGAAACACCATATATTTT. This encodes CATSDGLADSGNTIYF.

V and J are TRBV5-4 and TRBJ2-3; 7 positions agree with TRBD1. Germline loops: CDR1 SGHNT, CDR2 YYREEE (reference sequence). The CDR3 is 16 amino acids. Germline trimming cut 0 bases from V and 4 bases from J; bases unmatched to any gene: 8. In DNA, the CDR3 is TGTGCCAGCAGCTTGGCCATGGTACAGGGGTCAGATACGCAGTATTTT. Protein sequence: CASSLAMVQGSDTQYF.

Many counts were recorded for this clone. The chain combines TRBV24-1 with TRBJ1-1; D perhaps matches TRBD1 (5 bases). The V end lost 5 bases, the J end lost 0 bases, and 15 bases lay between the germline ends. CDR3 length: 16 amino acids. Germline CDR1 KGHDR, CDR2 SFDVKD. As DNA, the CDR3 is TGTGCCACCAGTGGACAGTGGGGGGTAGTGAACACTGAAGCTTTCTTT. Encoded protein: CATSGQWGVVNTEAFF.

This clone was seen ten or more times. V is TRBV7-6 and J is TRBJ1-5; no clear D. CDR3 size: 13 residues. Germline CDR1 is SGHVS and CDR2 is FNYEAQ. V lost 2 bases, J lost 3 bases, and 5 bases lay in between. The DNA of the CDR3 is TGTGCCAGCAGCTTACACGTCAATCAGCCCCAGCATTTT. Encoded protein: CASSLHVNQPQHF.

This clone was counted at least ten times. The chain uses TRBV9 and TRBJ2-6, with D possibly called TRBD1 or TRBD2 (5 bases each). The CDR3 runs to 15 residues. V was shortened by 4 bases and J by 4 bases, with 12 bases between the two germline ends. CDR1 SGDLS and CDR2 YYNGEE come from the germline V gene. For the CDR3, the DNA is TGTGCCAGCAGCCCCCACGGGGCCGGGGCCAACGTCCTGACTTTC. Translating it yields CASSPHGAGANVLTF.

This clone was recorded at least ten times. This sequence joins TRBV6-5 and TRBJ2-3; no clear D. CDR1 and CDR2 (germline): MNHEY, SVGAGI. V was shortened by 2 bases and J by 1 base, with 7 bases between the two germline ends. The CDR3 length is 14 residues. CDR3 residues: CASSYARGTDTQYF. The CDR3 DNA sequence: TGTGCCAGCAGTTACGCAAGGGGCACAGATACGCAGTATTTT.

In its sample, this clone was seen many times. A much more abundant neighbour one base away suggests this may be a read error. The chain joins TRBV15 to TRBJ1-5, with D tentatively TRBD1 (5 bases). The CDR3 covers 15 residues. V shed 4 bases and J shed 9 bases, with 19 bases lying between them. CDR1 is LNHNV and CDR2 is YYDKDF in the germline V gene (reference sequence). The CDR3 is CATSTWGGGSWPQHF. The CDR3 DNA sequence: TGTGCCACCAGCACTTGGGGGGGGGGATCATGGCCCCAGCATTTT.

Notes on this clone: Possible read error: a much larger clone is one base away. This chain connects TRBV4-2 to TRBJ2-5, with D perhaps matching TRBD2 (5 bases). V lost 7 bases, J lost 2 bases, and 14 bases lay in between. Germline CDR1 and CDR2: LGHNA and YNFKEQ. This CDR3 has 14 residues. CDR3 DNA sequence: TGTGCCAGCATCCCTACCGACTATCAAGAGACCCAGTACTTC. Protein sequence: CASIPTDYQETQYF.

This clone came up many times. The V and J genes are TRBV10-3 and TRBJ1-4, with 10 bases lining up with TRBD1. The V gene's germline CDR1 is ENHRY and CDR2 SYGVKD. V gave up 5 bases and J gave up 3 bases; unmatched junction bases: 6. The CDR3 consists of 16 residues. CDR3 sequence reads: CAISPTGGLSNEKLFF. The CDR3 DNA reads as TGTGCCATCAGTCCGACAGGGGGCCTGTCTAATGAAAAACTGTTTTTT.

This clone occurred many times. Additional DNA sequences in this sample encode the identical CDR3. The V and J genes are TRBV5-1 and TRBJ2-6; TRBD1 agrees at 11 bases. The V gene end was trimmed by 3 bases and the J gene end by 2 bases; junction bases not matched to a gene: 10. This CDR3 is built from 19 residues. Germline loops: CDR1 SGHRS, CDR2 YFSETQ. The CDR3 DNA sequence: TGCGCCAGCAGCTCGGGGACCGGGACAGGGGGAACTGGGGCCAACGTCCTGACTTTC. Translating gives CASSSGTGTGGTGANVLTF.

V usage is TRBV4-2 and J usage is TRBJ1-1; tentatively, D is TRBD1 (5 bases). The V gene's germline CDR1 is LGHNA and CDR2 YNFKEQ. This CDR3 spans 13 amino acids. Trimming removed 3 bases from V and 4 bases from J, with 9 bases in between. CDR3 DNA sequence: TGTGCCAGCAGCCAGGGGGTGGTCACTGAAGCTTTCTTT. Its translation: CASSQGVVTEAFF.

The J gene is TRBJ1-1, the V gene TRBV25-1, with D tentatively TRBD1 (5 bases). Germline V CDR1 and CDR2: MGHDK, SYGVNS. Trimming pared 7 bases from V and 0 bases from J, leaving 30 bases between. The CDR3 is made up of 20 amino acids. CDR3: CASTNSLDGAGSAMNTEAFF. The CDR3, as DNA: TGTGCCAGCACCAACTCTCTTGACGGGGCAGGGTCAGCAATGAACACTGAAGCTTTCTTT.

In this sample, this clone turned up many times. CDR3 nucleotides: TGCAGTGCTAGAGACCCTCGGGGACTAGCGGGACCTTCCGGCCAGTACTTC. Translation gives CSARDPRGLAGPSGQYF. V gene TRBV20-1 combines with J gene TRBJ2-7, with 13 bases identical to TRBD2. CDR3 length equals 17 residues. In germline, CDR1 is DFQATT, CDR2 SNEGSKA (reference sequence). V lost 0 bases, J lost 10 bases, and 15 bases stayed unmatched.

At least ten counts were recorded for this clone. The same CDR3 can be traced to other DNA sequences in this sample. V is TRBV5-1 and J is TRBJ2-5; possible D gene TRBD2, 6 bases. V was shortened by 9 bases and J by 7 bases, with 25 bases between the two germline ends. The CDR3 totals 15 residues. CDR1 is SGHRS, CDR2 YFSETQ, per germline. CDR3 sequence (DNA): TGCGCCACCACTCGGGGATCGGGATCCGGGGGGACCCAGTACTTC. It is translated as CATTRGSGSGGTQYF.

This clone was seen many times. CDR3: CASSYSLWDSRAGELFF. CDR3 in DNA: TGTGCCAGCAGTTACTCGCTATGGGACTCCCGCGCCGGGGAGCTGTTTTTT. V and J are TRBV6-2 or TRBV6-3 and TRBJ2-2; a possible D gene is TRBD2 (6 bases). The length of the CDR3 is 17 residues. Germline V gene lookup returns CDR1 MNHEY and CDR2 SVGEGT. Trimming cost V 0 bases and J 6 bases, with 17 bases left between them.

CDR3 loop: CASSDIGPNTLELFF. The CDR3 bases are TGTGCCAGTAGCGACATTGGTCCGAACACCTTGGAGCTGTTTTTT. The chain is built from TRBV19 and TRBJ2-2; no firm D call. From germline, CDR1 is LNHDA and CDR2 SQIVND (reference sequence). This CDR3 is 15 amino acids long. V lost 6 bases and J lost 10, with 21 bases in between. The entire variable domain, with the rest obtained from reference TRBV19 and TRBJ2-2, is as follows: DGGITQSPKYLFRKEGQNVTLSCEQNLNHDAMYWYRQDPGQGLRLIYYSQIVNDFQKGDIAEGYSVSREKKESFPLTVTSAQKNPTAFYLCASSDIGPNTLELFFGEGSRLTVL.

DNA for the CDR3: TGTGCCAGCAGCTTTTGGGGCAGGGCAAAACAAGAGACCCAGTACTTC. Encoded protein: CASSFWGRAKQETQYF. The chain has TRBV5-6 and TRBJ2-5; D might be TRBD1 (5 bases). V was shortened by 2 bases and J by 2 bases, with 16 bases between the two germline ends. The germline CDR1 and CDR2 sequences are SGHDT and YYEEEE. The CDR3 totals 16 residues.